What follows are 26 T cell receptor beta chains derived from one specimen sequenced in a study of blood T cell repertoires in COVID-19 (TCRdb year 2020). Library generation was performed with the immunoSEQ multiplex PCR assay. TCRdb took over this immuneACCESS table, retaining in-frame rearrangements with V and J assigned. Such tables are incomplete; in checked studies, under half of the missing clones stem from an unresolved V gene, and the remainder is unexplained. Recorded for this sample are over 350,000 clones; 85% to 90% of them occurred a single time. About 4.5% of the sample is taken by the ten largest. Sequenced material: peripheral blood. The source is a woman in her 30s with acute or convalescent COVID-19.

This chain connects TRBV2 to TRBJ1-6; a possible D gene is TRBD1 (6 bases). CDR3 length equals 16 residues. Germline CDR1 and CDR2: SNHLY and FYNNEI. V was clipped by 5 bases and J by 6 bases, with 17 bases between them. The CDR3 nucleotides read TGTGCCAGCAGTTGGGAACAGGGCGCTGTTAATTCACCCCTCCACTTT. It is translated as CASSWEQGAVNSPLHF.

The chain has TRBV2 and TRBJ2-2, with no clear D. V was cut by 4 bases and J by 0 bases, with 6 bases left in between. CDR3 length: 14 amino acids. The germline V gene has CDR1 SNHLY and CDR2 FYNNEI. The CDR3 protein is CASSGLPNTGELFF. Here the CDR3 DNA reads TGTGCCAGCAGTGGGCTTCCGAACACCGGGGAGCTGTTTTTT.

This clone was detected once. V and J are TRBV21-1 and TRBJ2-7; the D call in the table, TRBD2, was not verified against the DNA. TRBV21-1 is a known pseudogene. This CDR3 spans 13 amino acids. DNA for the CDR3: TGTGCCAGCAGCAAAGGAGGGAGCTACGAGCAGTACTTC. It encodes CASSKGGSYEQYF.

The V call is TRBV21-1, the J call TRBJ2-3; the table's D call of TRBD2 was not tested on the DNA. TRBV21-1 is assigned pseudogene status. The CDR3 spans 17 residues. The CDR3 bases are TGTGCCAGCAGCAAATCGCCTAGCGGGGTCCTCACAGATACGCAGTATTTT. It is translated as CASSKSPSGVLTDTQYF.

With regard to this clone: Relative to the germline gene, one junction end is altered; a read error may explain this. The gene calls are TRBV30 and TRBJ2-7; a weak D match, TRBD1 (6 bases). The CDR3 loop spans 14 amino acids. Germline loops: CDR1 GTSNPN, CDR2 SVGIG (reference sequence). CDR3 in DNA: TGTGCCTGGAGTGTAACCGGGACACGAACGTCCTGGCTCTTC. Translated, it gives CAWSVTGTRTSWLF.

The J gene is TRBJ2-7, the V gene TRBV19; 8 bases fit TRBD1. Germline values: CDR1 LNHDA, CDR2 SQIVND (reference sequence). V lost 3 bases and J lost 7; bases outside the gene matches: 11. This CDR3 region has 15 residues. The CDR3 DNA sequence: TGTGCCAGTAGTATCATCCGGGACAGGTTCGAAGAGCAGTACTTC. Amino acid sequence: CASSIIRDRFEEQYF.

V usage is TRBV18 and J usage is TRBJ2-3, with 9 bases aligning to TRBD2. This CDR3 spans 16 amino acids. The V and J ends lost 0 bases and 1 base, in that order; junction bases with no gene match: 2. Germline values: CDR1 KGHSH, CDR2 LQKENI. The CDR3 sequence: CASSPPGLAGTDTQYF. The DNA for the CDR3 is TGTGCCAGCTCACCACCGGGACTAGCTGGCACAGATACGCAGTATTTT.

The genes are TRBV7-6 and TRBJ2-6; TRBD2 might be the D (5 bases). The CDR3 is made up of 17 amino acids. Germline V gives CDR1 SGHVS, CDR2 FNYEAQ. V was shortened by 0 bases and J by 0 bases, with 9 bases between the two germline ends. The CDR3 is CASSLAGVGSGANVLTF. For the CDR3, the DNA is TGTGCCAGCAGCTTAGCGGGAGTAGGCTCTGGGGCCAACGTCCTGACTTTC.

The chain employs TRBV7-8 and TRBJ1-2, with D uncertain. Germline V gives CDR1 SGHVS, CDR2 FQNEAQ. Trimming removed 2 bases at V and 3 bases at J, with 13 bases between. The CDR3 runs 15 residues. CDR3: CASSLLEGSYYGYTF. CDR3 DNA sequence: TGTGCCAGCAGCTTATTAGAGGGAAGTTACTATGGCTACACCTTC.

The rearrangement uses TRBV30 and TRBJ2-6; 10 bases match TRBD1. Germline values: CDR1 GTSNPN, CDR2 SVGIG (reference sequence). Germline trimming cut 4 bases from V and 1 base from J; bases unmatched to any gene: 7. There are 17 residues in the CDR3. This CDR3 reads CAWTRDRGMSGANVLTF. The CDR3 DNA follows: TGTGCCTGGACAAGGGACAGGGGTATGTCTGGGGCCAACGTCCTGACTTTC.

This sequence joins TRBV10-3 and TRBJ1-1; D may be TRBD1 (6 bases). The CDR3 runs 12 residues. Germline CDR1 reads ENHRY; CDR2 reads SYGVKD. The V end was cut by 10 bases, the J end by 5 bases, with 14 bases between. DNA for the CDR3: TGTGCCAAAGGGGGGGGGCGGACTGAAGCTTTCTTT. This codes for CAKGGGRTEAFF.

The chain recombines TRBV30 with TRBJ2-5; 9 bases match TRBD1. The CDR3 spans 13 residues. In germline, CDR1 is GTSNPN, CDR2 SVGIG (reference sequence). The V gene end was trimmed by 3 bases and the J gene end by 7 bases; junction bases not matched to a gene: 6. CDR3 coding DNA: TGTGCCTGGAGGGGACAGGGAGTCGGGACCCAGTACTTC. Translation gives CAWRGQGVGTQYF.

The gene calls are TRBV9 and TRBJ2-1, with D hard to call. This CDR3 has 11 residues. Germline V lookup: CDR1 SGDLS, CDR2 YYNGEE. V dropped 3 bases and J dropped 7 bases, with 5 bases sitting between them. CDR3 in amino acids: CASSAGNEQFF. CDR3 coding DNA: TGTGCCAGCAGCGCCGGTAATGAGCAGTTCTTC.

V gene TRBV5-1 combines with J gene TRBJ2-5; possibly TRBD1 for D (6 bases). The germline gives CDR1 SGHRS, CDR2 YFSETQ. This CDR3 region has 13 residues. DNA for the CDR3: TGCGAACACCCGGGGACATCCCAAGAGACCCAGTACTTC. Protein product: CEHPGTSQETQYF.

Points on this clone: One end of the junction fails to match germline, which may point to a read error. The V gene is TRBV2, the J gene TRBJ2-2; TRBD1 matches at 7 bases. The CDR3 loop spans 15 amino acids. Germline V gene sequence: CDR1 SNHLY, CDR2 FYNNEI. As DNA, the CDR3 is TGTGCCAGCGGTGAAGGACAGGAATTAACCGGGGAGCTGTTTTTT. Translated, it gives CASGEGQELTGELFF.

The CDR3 DNA sequence: TGTGCCACCAGCAGAGACCCTGGCCTTTTCTATGGCTACACCTTC. Residues: CATSRDPGLFYGYTF. The chain employs TRBV15 and TRBJ1-2; no definite D call. CDR3 length: 15 amino acids. Per the germline V gene, CDR1 is LNHNV and CDR2 is YYDKDF (reference sequence). V was cut by 0 bases and J by 4 bases, with 12 bases left in between.

This sequence joins TRBV9 and TRBJ2-6; TRBD2 is a possible D gene (6 bases). From germline, CDR1 is SGDLS and CDR2 YYNGEE. The CDR3 is made up of 16 amino acids. V dropped 5 bases and J dropped 0 bases, with 12 bases sitting between them. CDR3 sequence: CASRRSGDSGANVLTF. CDR3 sequence (DNA): TGTGCCAGCAGACGGTCGGGAGACTCTGGGGCCAACGTCCTGACTTTC.

The J gene is TRBJ2-7, the V gene TRBV6-5; possibly TRBD2 for D (6 bases). The CDR3 has 12 residues. The germline V gene has CDR1 MNHEY and CDR2 SVGAGI. The CDR3 spells CASGRAFYEQYF. The CDR3, as DNA: TGTGCTAGCGGCAGGGCCTTTTACGAGCAGTACTTC.

A few counts support this clone. The chain recombines TRBV6-5 with TRBJ2-7; D gene unclear. This CDR3 region has 13 residues. Trimming removed 5 bases from V and 1 base from J, with 9 bases in between. Germline CDR1 and CDR2: MNHEY and SVGAGI. CDR3 in amino acids: CASSTARSYEQYF. The CDR3 nucleotides read TGTGCCAGCAGTACTGCCCGTTCCTACGAGCAGTACTTC.

The V gene is TRBV19, the J gene TRBJ2-2, with D possibly matching TRBD2 (6 bases). Germline V CDR1 and CDR2: LNHDA, SQIVND (reference sequence). This CDR3 spans 14 amino acids. V lost 2 bases and J lost 3, with 7 bases in between. The DNA of the CDR3 is TGTGCCAGTAGTATATGGGGGGACACCGGGGAGCTGTTTTTT. It translates to CASSIWGDTGELFF.

This rearrangement joins TRBV28 to TRBJ1-2; possible D gene TRBD1, 6 bases. Germline-derived CDR1 and CDR2 are MDHEN and SYDVKM. Trimming removed 6 bases from V and 1 base from J, with 9 bases in between. The CDR3 is made up of 13 amino acids. As DNA, the CDR3 is TGTGCCAGCAGGACGGACAGTAACTATGGCTACACCTTC. It is translated as CASRTDSNYGYTF.

The chain is built from TRBV30 and TRBJ2-7; D uncertain. This CDR3 is 12 amino acids long. The V and J ends lost 7 bases and 2 bases respectively, with 12 bases between them. Germline assignment: CDR1 GTSNPN and CDR2 SVGIG (reference sequence). CDR3 coding DNA: TGTGCCTTAGACACCGGAACCTACGAGCAGTACTTC. This codes for CALDTGTYEQYF.

This chain joins TRBV13 and TRBJ1-2; a weak D match, TRBD1 (6 bases). CDR1 and CDR2 (germline): PRHDT, FYEKMQ (reference sequence). This CDR3 has 14 residues. The germline V and J ends were trimmed by 8 bases and 2 bases, with 15 bases remaining between them. DNA for the CDR3: TGTGCCAGCCGGAAAGGGGGTTTGAACTATGGCTACACCTTC. The encoded protein is CASRKGGLNYGYTF. Variable domain in full (rest from reference TRBV13 and TRBJ1-2): AAGVIQSPRHLIKEKRETATLKCYPIPRHDTVYWYQQGPGQDPQFLISFYEKMQSDKGSIPDRFSAQQFSDYHSELNMSSLELGDSALYFCASRKGGLNYGYTFGSGTRLTVV.

The genes are TRBV4-1 and TRBJ2-3, with a weak D call TRBD2 (5 bases). V was cut by 3 bases and J by 4 bases, with 14 bases left in between. Germline values: CDR1 MGHRA, CDR2 YSYEKL. This CDR3 has 15 amino acids. Written as DNA, the CDR3 is TGCGCCAGCAGCCAGGTAGCGTTCAAGGCAGATACGCAGTATTTT. Translating gives CASSQVAFKADTQYF.

The chain links TRBV3-1 (or the pseudogene TRBV3-2) to TRBJ1-6; weak D call: TRBD1 (5 bases). The CDR3 sequence is 15 residues long. The V end was cut by 4 bases, the J end by 6 bases, with 13 bases between. Germline CDR1 LGHDT, CDR2 YNNKEL (reference sequence). The CDR3 region has the DNA TGTGCCAGCAGCCCGCGGGGCTCTCCTAATTCACCCCTCCACTTT. Its protein product is CASSPRGSPNSPLHF.

This sequence joins TRBV7-8 and TRBJ2-2; 8 bases match TRBD1. The V and J ends lost 8 bases and 1 base, in that order; junction bases with no gene match: 24. The CDR3 runs 21 residues. Germline assignment: CDR1 SGHVS and CDR2 FQNEAQ. CDR3 loop: CASRLSLISRSGGRNTGELFF. The CDR3 DNA is TGTGCCAGCCGACTAAGCTTAATTTCTAGGTCAGGGGGCAGGAACACCGGGGAGCTGTTTTTT.